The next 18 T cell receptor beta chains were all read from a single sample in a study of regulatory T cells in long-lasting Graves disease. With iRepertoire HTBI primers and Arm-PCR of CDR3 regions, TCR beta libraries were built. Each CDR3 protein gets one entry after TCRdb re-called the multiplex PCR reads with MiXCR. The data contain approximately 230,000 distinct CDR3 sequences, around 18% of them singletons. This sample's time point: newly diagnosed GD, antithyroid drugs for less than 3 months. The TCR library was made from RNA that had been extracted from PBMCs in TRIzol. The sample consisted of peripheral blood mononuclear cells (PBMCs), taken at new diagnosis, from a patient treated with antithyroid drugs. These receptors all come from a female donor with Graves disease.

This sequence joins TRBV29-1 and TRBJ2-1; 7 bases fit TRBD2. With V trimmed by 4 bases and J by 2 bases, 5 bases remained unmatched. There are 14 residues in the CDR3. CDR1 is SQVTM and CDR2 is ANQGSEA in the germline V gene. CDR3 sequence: CSVVPAGPYNEQFF. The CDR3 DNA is TGCAGCGTTGTACCAGCGGGGCCCTACAATGAGCAGTTCTTC.

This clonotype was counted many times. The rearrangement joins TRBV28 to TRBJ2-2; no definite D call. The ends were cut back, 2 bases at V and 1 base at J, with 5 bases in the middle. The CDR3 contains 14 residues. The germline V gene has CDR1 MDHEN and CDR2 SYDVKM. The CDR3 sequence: CASSLPVNTGELFF. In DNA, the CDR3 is TGTGCCAGCAGTTTACCGGTGAACACCGGGGAGCTGTTTTTT.

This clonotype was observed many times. The CDR3 spells CAISYLDSANTGELFF. CDR3 sequence (DNA): TGTGCCATCAGCTATCTTGACAGCGCTAACACCGGGGAGCTGTTTTTT. The V call is TRBV10-3, the J call TRBJ2-2; a possible D gene is TRBD1 (5 bases). Per germline, CDR1 ENHRY and CDR2 SYGVKD. CDR3 length: 16 residues. Trimming cost V 6 bases and J 2 bases, with 16 bases left between them.

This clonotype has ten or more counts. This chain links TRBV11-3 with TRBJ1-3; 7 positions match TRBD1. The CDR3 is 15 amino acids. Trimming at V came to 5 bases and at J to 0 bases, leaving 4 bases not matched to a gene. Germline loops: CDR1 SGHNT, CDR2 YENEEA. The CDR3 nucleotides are TGTGCCAGCAGCCAAGGACAGGCCTCTGGAAACACCATATATTTT. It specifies CASSQGQASGNTIYF.

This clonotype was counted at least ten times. CDR3: CASSYSASSEQYF. CDR3 DNA sequence: TGTGCCAGCAGTTACTCGGCCTCGTCCGAGCAGTACTTC. The rearrangement uses TRBV6-5 and TRBJ2-7, with D unclear. This CDR3 has 13 residues. Trimming removed 0 bases at V and 6 bases at J, with 9 bases between. Germline CDR1 MNHEY, CDR2 SVGAGI.

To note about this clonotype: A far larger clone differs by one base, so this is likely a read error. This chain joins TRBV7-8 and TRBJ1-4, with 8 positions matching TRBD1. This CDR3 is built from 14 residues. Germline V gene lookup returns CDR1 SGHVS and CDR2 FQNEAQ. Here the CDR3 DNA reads TGTGGCAGCAACCCCGGGACAGGAGGTGAAAAACTGTTTTTT. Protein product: CGSNPGTGGEKLFF.

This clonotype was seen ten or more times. CDR3 sequence: CSVVEGGNEQFF. The CDR3 region has the DNA TGCAGCGTTGTGGAGGGAGGCAATGAGCAGTTCTTC. The chain joins TRBV29-1 to TRBJ2-1, with D possibly matching TRBD2 (6 bases). Germline V gene data show CDR1 as SQVTM and CDR2 as ANQGSEA. With 4 bases removed from V and 6 bases from J, the gap between germline ends came to 10 bases. CDR3 size: 12 residues.

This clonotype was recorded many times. The CDR3 DNA sequence: TGTGCCAGCAGCCAACTACTAGCGGGAGCTGGGAATGAGCAGTTCTTC. Protein product: CASSQLLAGAGNEQFF. J is TRBJ2-1 and V is TRBV14, with TRBD2 matching 11 bases. J lost 7 bases, V lost 2 bases, and 7 bases had no gene match. The CDR3 length is 16 residues. Germline CDR1 and CDR2: SGHDN and FVKESK. Together with reference TRBV14 and TRBJ2-1, the CDR3 gives the full variable domain: EAGVTQFPSHSVIEKGQTVTLRCDPISGHDNLYWYRRVMGKEIKFLLHFVKESKQDESGMPNNRFLAERTGGTYSTLKVQPAELEDSGVYFCASSQLLAGAGNEQFFGPGTRLTVL.

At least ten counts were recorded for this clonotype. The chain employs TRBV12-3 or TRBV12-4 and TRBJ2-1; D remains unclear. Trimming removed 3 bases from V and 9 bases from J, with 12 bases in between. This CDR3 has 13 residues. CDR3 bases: TGTGCCAGCAGTTTCGGGTCGTGGAGTGAGCAGTTCTTC. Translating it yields CASSFGSWSEQFF.

CDR3 region: CASSIGQNNEQFF. The CDR3 DNA is TGTGCCAGCAGCATCGGACAGAACAATGAGCAGTTCTTC. The V call is TRBV5-4, the J call TRBJ2-1; D possibly corresponds to TRBD1 (6 bases). With 4 bases removed from V and 5 bases from J, the gap between germline ends came to 10 bases. Looked up from germline, CDR1 is SGHNT and CDR2 is YYREEE (reference sequence). This CDR3 has 13 amino acids.

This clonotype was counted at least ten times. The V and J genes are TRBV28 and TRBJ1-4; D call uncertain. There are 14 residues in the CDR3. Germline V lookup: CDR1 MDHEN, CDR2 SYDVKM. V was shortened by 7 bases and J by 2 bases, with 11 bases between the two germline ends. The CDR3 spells CASNPRVTNEKLFF. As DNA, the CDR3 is TGTGCCAGCAATCCACGGGTCACTAATGAAAAACTGTTTTTT.

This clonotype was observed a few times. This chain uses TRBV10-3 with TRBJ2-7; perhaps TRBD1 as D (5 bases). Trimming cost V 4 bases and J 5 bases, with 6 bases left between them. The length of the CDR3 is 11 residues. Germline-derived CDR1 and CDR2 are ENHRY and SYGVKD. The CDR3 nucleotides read TGTGCCATCAGTGCAGGGAACGAGCAGTACTTC. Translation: CAISAGNEQYF.

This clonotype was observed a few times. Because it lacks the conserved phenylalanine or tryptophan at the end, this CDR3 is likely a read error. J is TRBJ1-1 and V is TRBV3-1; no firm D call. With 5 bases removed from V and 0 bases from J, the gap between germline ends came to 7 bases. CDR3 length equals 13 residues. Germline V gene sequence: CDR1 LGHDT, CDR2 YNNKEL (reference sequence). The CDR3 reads CASSDTVNTEAFS. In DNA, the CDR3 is TGTGCCAGCAGCGATACAGTGAACACTGAAGCTTTCTCT.

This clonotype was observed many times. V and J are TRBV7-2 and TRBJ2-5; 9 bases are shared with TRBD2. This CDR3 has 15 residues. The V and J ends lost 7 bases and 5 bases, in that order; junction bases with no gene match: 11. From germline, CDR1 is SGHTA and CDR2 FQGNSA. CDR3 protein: CASKHGSGSTETQYF. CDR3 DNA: TGTGCCAGCAAGCATGGTAGCGGGAGTACGGAGACCCAGTACTTC.

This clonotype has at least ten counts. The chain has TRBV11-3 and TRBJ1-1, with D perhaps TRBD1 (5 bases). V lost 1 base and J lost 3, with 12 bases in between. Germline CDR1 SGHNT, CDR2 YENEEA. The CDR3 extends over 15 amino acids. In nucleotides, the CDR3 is TGTGCCAGCAGCTTAGCGGGGGTCATGGACACTGAAGCTTTCTTT. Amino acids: CASSLAGVMDTEAFF. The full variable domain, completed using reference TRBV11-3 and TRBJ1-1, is EAGVVQSPRYKIIEKKQPVAFWCNPISGHNTLYWYLQNLGQGPELLIRYENEEAVDDSQLPKDRFSAERLKGVDSTLKIQPAELGDSAVYLCASSLAGVMDTEAFFGQGTRLTVV.

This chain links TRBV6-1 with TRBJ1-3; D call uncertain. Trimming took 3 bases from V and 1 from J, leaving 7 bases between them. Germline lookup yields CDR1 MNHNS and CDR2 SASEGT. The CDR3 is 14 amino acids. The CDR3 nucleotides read TGTGCCAGCAGTGACGGTGGGTCTGGAAACACCATATATTTT. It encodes CASSDGGSGNTIYF.

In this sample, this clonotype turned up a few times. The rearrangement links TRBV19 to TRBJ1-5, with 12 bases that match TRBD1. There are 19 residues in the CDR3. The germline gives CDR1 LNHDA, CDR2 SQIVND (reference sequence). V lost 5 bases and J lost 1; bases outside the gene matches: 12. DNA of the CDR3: TGTGCCAGTAGTGCCCGGGACAGGGGGCGAGGTATAAGCAATCAGCCCCAGCATTTT. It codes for CASSARDRGRGISNQPQHF. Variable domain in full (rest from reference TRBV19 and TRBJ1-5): DGGITQSPKYLFRKEGQNVTLSCEQNLNHDAMYWYRQDPGQGLRLIYYSQIVNDFQKGDIAEGYSVSREKKESFPLTVTSAQKNPTAFYLCASSARDRGRGISNQPQHFGDGTRLSIL.

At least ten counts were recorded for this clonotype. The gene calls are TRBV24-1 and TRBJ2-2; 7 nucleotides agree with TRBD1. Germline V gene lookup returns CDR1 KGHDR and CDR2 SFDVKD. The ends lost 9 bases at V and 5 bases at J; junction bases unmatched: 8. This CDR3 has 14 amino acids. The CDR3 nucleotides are TGTGCCACCCGCGACAGGGTAGGAACCGGGGAGCTGTTTTTT. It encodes CATRDRVGTGELFF.